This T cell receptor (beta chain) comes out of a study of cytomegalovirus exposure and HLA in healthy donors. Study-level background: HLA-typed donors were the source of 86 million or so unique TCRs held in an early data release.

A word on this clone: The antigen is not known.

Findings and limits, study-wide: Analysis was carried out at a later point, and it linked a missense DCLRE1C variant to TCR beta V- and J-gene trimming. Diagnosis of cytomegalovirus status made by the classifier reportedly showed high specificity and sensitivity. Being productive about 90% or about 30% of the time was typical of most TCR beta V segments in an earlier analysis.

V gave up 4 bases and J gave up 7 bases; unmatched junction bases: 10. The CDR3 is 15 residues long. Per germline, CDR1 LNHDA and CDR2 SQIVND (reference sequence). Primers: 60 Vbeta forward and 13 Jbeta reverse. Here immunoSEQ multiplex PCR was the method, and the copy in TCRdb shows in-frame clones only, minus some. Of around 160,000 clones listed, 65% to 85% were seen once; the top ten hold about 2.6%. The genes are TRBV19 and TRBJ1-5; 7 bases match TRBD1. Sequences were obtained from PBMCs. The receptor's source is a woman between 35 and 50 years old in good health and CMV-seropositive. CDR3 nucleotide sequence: TGTGCCAGTAGTACCAGCTGGACAGGTGACCAGCCCCAGCATTTT. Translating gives CASSTSWTGDQPQHF.